This TCR beta chain was profiled in a study of cytomegalovirus exposure and HLA in healthy donors. Study conclusions and caveats: Compared with the roughly 700-donor mean, an Asian-associated ancestry cluster reportedly had fewer N-insertions, according to a later analysis. The authors enumerated some 170 TCR beta chains as linked to cytomegalovirus.

CDR1 is MDHEN and CDR2 is SYDVKM in the germline V gene. This CDR3 spans 13 amino acids. Germline trimming cut 4 bases from V and 4 bases from J; bases unmatched to any gene: 3. The PCR ran on 60 Vbeta and 13 Jbeta primers. Using immunoSEQ multiplex PCR, the repertoire was profiled, and TCRdb retains in-frame clones only, with some absent. The sample carries some 200,000 clones, approximately 82% recorded once. About this clone: The antigen is not known.

The sample taken for sequencing was PBMCs. This TCR was recovered from a woman younger than 35 in good health and CMV-seronegative. The rearrangement uses TRBV28 and TRBJ1-2; 7 bases line up with TRBD1. This CDR3 reads CASSSGGTYGYTF. The CDR3 DNA sequence: TGTGCCAGCAGTTCAGGGGGGACCTATGGCTACACCTTC.